Described below is a single T cell receptor (beta chain) sequence and its context. Its antigen is not known. This entry is derived from a study of PD-1 blockade in classical Hodgkin lymphoma. Study observations and caveats: Newly diagnosed patients and complete responders had comparable diversity at baseline. TCR diversity rose significantly by C4D1 in CD4+ but not CD8+ cells.

Time point denoted: cycle 4 day 1 (C4D1), after more than five weeks of nivolumab. Each and every patient relapsed after autologous stem cell transplantation, and patients got differing brentuximab vedotin exposure. Trimming cost V 5 bases and J 4 bases; bases outside gene matches: 10. This CDR3 has 16 amino acids. Germline assignment: CDR1 SGHTA and CDR2 FQGTGA. The method was immunoSEQ multiplex PCR; TCRdb's version includes in-frame clones alone and lacks a portion of them. The sample records around 50,000 clones, around 90% being singletons. This TCR was sampled from a human donor with classical Hodgkin lymphoma. The starting material was peripheral blood mononuclear cells (PBMCs), obtained before the fourth cycle of nivolumab. This chain joins TRBV7-3 and TRBJ2-3, with 9 bases aligning to TRBD1. CDR3 residues: CASSTFGQGRSDTQYF. For the CDR3, the DNA is TGTGCCAGCAGCACATTCGGACAGGGGAGATCAGATACGCAGTATTTT.